This is a list of T cell receptor beta chains from one sample in a study of blood T cell repertoires in COVID-19. Assay: immunoSEQ multiplex PCR; the TCRdb copy retains only in-frame clones and omits some. Altogether approximately 440,000 clones are present, about 90% being singletons, with the ten largest covering about 0.57%. Input material: PBMCs or T cells enriched from blood (not recorded which). The source is a man younger than 30 who had recovered from COVID-19. Both conserved end residues are part of each CDR3. A D gene is named only where the DNA matches it firmly. Clone sizes are given selectively: once, few, many, or a class where the clone is expanded.

. once TRBJ1-3 TRBV19 CASSREGNSGNTIYF TGTGCCAGTAGTAGGGAGGGGAACTCTGGAAACACCATATATTTT
. few TRBJ2-2 TRBV15 CATSREAWGPGELFF TGTGCCACCAGCAGAGAGGCTTGGGGGCCCGGGGAGCTGTTTTTT
. once TRBJ1-2 TRBV5-6 CASSLRGNYGYTF TGTGCCAGCAGCTTGAGAGGAAACTATGGCTACACCTTC
TRBD1 . TRBJ1-5 TRBV2 CASTDRGNQPQHF TGTGCCAGCACCGACAGGGGCAATCAGCCCCAGCATTTT
TRBD1 . TRBJ2-7 TRBV27 CASSNIYRGLEGEQYF TGTGCCAGCAGCAACATATACAGGGGGCTTGAGGGCGAGCAGTACTTC
. . TRBJ2-5 TRBV5-4 CASSLFKETQYF TGTGCCAGCAGCTTGTTCAAAGAGACCCAGTACTTC
TRBD2 . TRBJ2-7 TRBV2 CASRTGTSGYEQYF TGTGCCAGCAGGACCGGGACTAGCGGCTACGAGCAGTACTTC
. . TRBJ1-1 TRBV10-1 CASSDQGEAFF TGCGCCAGCAGTGATCAGGGGGAAGCTTTCTTT
. . TRBJ1-1 TRBV2 CASRETIRDTEAFF TGTGCCAGCAGGGAGACTATTCGGGACACTGAAGCTTTCTTT
. . TRBJ1-4 TRBV3-1/TRBV3-2 CASSPSRGGEKLFF TGTGCCAGCAGCCCGAGTCGCGGTGGAGAAAAACTGTTTTTT
TRBD1 . TRBJ1-6 TRBV9 CASSVNDRGYGNSPLHF TGTGCCAGCAGCGTAAACGACAGGGGCTATGGGAATTCACCCCTCCACTTT
TRBD2 . TRBJ2-7 TRBV14 CASSQGLAGVYEQYF TGTGCCAGCAGCCAAGGGTTAGCGGGAGTCTACGAGCAGTACTTC
. . TRBJ1-2 TRBV10-1 CASSEPGEKRATDGYGYTF TGCGCCAGCAGTGAGCCCGGGGAAAAGCGTGCTACGGACGGTTATGGCTACACCTTC
TRBD1 once TRBJ1-1 TRBV29-1 CSVAGGMNTEAFF TGCAGCGTCGCAGGGGGGATGAACACTGAAGCTTTCTTT
. . TRBJ2-1 TRBV28 CASFGTGQFF TGTGCCAGCTTTGGTACGGGGCAGTTCTTC
. . TRBJ1-5 TRBV28 CASSLIGQPQHF TGTGCCAGCAGTTTGATCGGGCAGCCCCAGCATTTT
. few TRBJ1-2 TRBV4-1 CASSQLVRAYGYTF TGCGCCAGCAGCCAACTTGTCAGGGCCTATGGCTACACCTTC
TRBD2 . TRBJ2-7 TRBV3-1/TRBV3-2 CASSPPGLFEQYF TGTGCCAGCAGCCCCCCGGGACTATTCGAGCAGTACTTC
. . TRBJ2-7 TRBV30 CAWSVFPGSVYEQYF TGTGCCTGGAGTGTCTTCCCCGGGAGTGTCTACGAGCAGTACTTC
TRBD1 . TRBJ1-1 TRBV3-1/TRBV3-2 CASSQDNRGLAFF TGTGCCAGCAGCCAAGATAACAGGGGCTTAGCTTTCTTT
. few TRBJ2-7 TRBV7-9 CASSLSGVRDEQYF TGTGCCAGCAGCCTTTCAGGGGTCCGGGACGAGCAGTACTTC
TRBD1 . TRBJ1-5 TRBV2 CASSEQQGARQPQHF TGTGCCAGCAGTGAACAACAGGGGGCCAGGCAGCCCCAGCATTTT
. . TRBJ2-1 TRBV5-1 CASSPVVTSAEQFF TGCGCCAGCAGCCCGGTGGTGACATCCGCTGAGCAGTTCTTC
. . TRBJ1-6 TRBV19 CASSIQGLNSPLHF TGTGCCAGTAGTATACAGGGGCTGAATTCACCCCTCCACTTT
. . TRBJ2-2 TRBV19 CASSKRRGANTGELFF TGTGCCAGTAGTAAACGGAGGGGCGCGAACACCGGGGAGCTGTTTTTT
TRBD2 . TRBJ2-7 TRBV28 CASSFSLSGGYGYEQYF TGTGCCAGCAGTTTCTCCCTCTCGGGGGGATACGGCTACGAGCAGTACTTC
TRBD1 . TRBJ1-2 TRBV11-2 CASRTWDRGRQSGYTF TGTGCCAGCAGAACCTGGGACAGGGGGAGACAAAGTGGCTACACCTTC
. . TRBJ1-4 TRBV6-2/TRBV6-3 CASSYPEGFPNEKLFF TGTGCCAGCAGTTACCCCGAGGGTTTTCCTAATGAAAAACTGTTTTTT
TRBD1 few TRBJ2-7 TRBV2 CASSEVGQGSYEQYF TGTGCCAGCAGTGAAGTTGGACAGGGCTCCTACGAGCAGTACTTC
TRBD1 . TRBJ2-1 TRBV5-1 CASSYGQGKQFF TGCGCCAGCAGCTACGGACAGGGTAAGCAGTTCTTC